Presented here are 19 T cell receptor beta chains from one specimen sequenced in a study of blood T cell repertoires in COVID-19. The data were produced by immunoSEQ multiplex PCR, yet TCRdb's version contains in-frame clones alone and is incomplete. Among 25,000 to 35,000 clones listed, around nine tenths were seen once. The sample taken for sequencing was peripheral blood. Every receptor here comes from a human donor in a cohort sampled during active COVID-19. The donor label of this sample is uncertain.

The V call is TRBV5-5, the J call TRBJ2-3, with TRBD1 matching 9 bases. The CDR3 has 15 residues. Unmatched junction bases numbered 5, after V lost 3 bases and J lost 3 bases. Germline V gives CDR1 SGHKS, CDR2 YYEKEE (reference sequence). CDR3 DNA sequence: TGTGCCAGCAGCTCCGGACAGGGGAGAACAGATACGCAGTATTTT. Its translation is CASSSGQGRTDTQYF.

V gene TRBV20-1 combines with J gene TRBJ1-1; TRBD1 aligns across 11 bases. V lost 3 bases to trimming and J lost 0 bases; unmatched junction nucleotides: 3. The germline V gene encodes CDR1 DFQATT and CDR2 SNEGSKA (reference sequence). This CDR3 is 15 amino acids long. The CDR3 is CSASRTGGVNTEAFF. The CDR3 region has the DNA TGCAGTGCTAGTCGGACAGGGGGCGTGAACACTGAAGCTTTCTTT.

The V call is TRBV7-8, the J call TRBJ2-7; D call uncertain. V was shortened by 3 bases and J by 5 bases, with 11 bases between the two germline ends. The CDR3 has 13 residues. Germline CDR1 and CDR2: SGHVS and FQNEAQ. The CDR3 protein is CASSFNGRDEQYF. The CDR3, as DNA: TGTGCCAGCAGCTTTAACGGTCGCGACGAGCAGTACTTC.

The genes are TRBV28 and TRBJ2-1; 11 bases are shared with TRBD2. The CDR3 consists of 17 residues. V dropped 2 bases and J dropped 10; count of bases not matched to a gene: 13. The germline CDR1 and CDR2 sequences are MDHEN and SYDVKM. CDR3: CASSLSSWLAGGLEQFF. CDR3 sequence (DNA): TGTGCCAGCAGTTTAAGCTCATGGCTAGCGGGAGGTCTGGAGCAGTTCTTC. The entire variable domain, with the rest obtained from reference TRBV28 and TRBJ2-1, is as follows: DVKVTQSSRYLVKRTGEKVFLECVQDMDHENMFWYRQDPGLGLRLIYFSYDVKMKEKGDIPEGYSVSREKKERFSLILESASTNQTSMYLCASSLSSWLAGGLEQFFGPGTRLTVL.

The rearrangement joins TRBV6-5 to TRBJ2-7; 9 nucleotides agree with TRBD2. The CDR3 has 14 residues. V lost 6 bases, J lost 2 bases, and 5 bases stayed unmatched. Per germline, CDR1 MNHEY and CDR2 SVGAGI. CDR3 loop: CASRQREAAYEQYF. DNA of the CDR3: TGTGCCAGCAGACAGCGGGAGGCTGCCTACGAGCAGTACTTC.

The CDR3 DNA reads as TGTGCCAGCAGCCGGAGGCAAGTTCACTACAATGAGCAGTTCTTC. Residues: CASSRRQVHYNEQFF. The chain recombines TRBV5-6 with TRBJ2-1; D perhaps matches TRBD2 (5 bases). The germline V and J ends were trimmed by 4 bases and 3 bases, with 14 bases remaining between them. Per the germline V gene, CDR1 is SGHDT and CDR2 is YYEEEE. This CDR3 region has 15 residues.

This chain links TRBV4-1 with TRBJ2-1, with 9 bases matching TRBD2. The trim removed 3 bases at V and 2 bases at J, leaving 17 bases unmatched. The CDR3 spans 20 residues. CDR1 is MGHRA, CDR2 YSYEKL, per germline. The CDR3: CASSHNRVRKAGGPYNEQFF. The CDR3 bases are TGCGCCAGCAGCCACAACAGGGTTCGGAAGGCGGGAGGGCCCTACAATGAGCAGTTCTTC.

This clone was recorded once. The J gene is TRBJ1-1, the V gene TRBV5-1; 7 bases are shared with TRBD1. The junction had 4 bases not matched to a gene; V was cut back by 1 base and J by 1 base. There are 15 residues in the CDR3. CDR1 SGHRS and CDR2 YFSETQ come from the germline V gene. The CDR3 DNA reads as TGCGCCAGCAGCTTGCAAGGACAGGAGAACACTGAAGCTTTCTTT. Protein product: CASSLQGQENTEAFF.

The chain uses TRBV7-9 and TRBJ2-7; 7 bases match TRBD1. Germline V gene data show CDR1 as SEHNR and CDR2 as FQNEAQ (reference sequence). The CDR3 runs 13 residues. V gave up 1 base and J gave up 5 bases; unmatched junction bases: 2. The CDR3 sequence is CASSLVDRNEQYF. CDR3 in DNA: TGTGCCAGCAGCTTAGTGGACAGGAACGAGCAGTACTTC.

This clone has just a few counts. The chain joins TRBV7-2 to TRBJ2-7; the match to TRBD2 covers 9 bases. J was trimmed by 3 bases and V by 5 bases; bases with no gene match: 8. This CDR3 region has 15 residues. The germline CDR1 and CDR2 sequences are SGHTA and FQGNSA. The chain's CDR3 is CASSPLAGRFYEQYF. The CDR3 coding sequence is TGTGCCAGCAGCCCCCTAGCGGGGCGCTTCTACGAGCAGTACTTC.

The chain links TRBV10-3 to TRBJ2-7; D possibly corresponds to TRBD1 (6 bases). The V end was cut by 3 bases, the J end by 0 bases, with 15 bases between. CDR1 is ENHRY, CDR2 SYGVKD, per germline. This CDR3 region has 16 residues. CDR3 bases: TGTGCCATCAGTGACCCTGGACAGCGGAGCTCCTACGAGCAGTACTTC. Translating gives CAISDPGQRSSYEQYF.

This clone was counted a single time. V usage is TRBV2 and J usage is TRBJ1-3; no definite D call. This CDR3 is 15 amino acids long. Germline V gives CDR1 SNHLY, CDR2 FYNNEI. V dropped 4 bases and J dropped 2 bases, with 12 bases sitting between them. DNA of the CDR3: TGTGCCAGCAGTGTGAGTGGAGGGACTGGAAACACCATATATTTT. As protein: CASSVSGGTGNTIYF.

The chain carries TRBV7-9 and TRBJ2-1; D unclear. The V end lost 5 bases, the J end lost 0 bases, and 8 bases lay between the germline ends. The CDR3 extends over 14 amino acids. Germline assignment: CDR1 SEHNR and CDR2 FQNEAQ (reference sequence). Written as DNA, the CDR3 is TGTGCCAGCAGCCTAGAGAGCTCCTACAATGAGCAGTTCTTC. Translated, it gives CASSLESSYNEQFF.

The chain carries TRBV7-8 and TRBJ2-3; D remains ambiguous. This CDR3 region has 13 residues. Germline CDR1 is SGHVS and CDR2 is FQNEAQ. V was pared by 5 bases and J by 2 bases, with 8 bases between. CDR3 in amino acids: CASSQLTTDTQYF. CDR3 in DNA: TGTGCCAGCAGCCAACTAACCACAGATACGCAGTATTTT.

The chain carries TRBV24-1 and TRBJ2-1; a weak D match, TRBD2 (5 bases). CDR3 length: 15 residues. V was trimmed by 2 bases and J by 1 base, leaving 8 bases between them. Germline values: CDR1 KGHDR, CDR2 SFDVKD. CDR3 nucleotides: TGTGCCACCAGTGATTACGGGGATTCCTACAATGAGCAGTTCTTC. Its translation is CATSDYGDSYNEQFF.

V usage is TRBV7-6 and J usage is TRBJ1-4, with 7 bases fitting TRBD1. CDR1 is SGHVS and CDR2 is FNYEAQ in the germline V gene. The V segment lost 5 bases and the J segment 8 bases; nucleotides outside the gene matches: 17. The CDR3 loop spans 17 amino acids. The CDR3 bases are TGTGCCAGCAGCCCTGCCGGATGGGGCAGGGGGACAGAAAAACTGTTTTTT. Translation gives CASSPAGWGRGTEKLFF.

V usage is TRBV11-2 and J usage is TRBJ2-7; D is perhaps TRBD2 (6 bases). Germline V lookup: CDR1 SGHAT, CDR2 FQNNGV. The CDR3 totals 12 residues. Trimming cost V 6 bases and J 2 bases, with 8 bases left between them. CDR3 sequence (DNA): TGTGCCAGCAGTACGGGAGCCTACGAGCAGTACTTC. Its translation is CASSTGAYEQYF.

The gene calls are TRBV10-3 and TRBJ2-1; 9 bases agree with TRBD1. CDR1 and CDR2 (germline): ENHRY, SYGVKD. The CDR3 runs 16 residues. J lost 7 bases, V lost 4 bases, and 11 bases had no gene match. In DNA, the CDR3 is TGTGCCATCAGTGGGCTACCGGGACAGGGTATGAATGAGCAGTTCTTC. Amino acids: CAISGLPGQGMNEQFF.

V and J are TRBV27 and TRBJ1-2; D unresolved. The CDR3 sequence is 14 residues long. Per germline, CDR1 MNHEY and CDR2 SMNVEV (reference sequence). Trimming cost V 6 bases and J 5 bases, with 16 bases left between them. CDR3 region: CASRPHGGAYGYTF. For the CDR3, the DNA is TGTGCCAGCAGACCCCACGGTGGTGCATATGGCTACACCTTC.